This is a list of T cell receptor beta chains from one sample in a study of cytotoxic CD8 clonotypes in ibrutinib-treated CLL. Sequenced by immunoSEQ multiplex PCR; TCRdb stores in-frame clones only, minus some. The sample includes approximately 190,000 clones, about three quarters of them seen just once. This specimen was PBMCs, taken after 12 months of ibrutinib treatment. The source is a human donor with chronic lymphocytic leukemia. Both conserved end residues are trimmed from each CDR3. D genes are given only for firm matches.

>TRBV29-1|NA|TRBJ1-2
SVEEWQGNYGYT
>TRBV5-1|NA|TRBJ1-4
ASSLLYNEKLF
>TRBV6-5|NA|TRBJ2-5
ASSYVGQETQY
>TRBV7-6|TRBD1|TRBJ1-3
ASSSTGSSGNTIY
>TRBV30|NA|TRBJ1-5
AWTEGSNQPQH
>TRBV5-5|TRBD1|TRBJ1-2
ASSTSQGGDVYGYT
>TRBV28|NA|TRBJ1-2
ASSSYGYT
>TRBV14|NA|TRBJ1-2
ASSPGTTGYGYT
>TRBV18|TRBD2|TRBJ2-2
ASSPILAGVWNTGELF
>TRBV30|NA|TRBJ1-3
AGGALSRNTIY
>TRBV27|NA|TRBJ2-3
AIRPTNTDTQY
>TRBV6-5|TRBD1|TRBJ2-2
ASSSDRGYAGELF
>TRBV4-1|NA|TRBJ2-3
ASSQRWRGSTDTQY
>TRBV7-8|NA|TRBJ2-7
ASSQVKGYEQY
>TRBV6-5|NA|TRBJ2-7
ASSRLGNYEQY
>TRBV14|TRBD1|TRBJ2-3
ASSQPGQGADTQY
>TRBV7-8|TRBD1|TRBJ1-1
ASSLEGRGRTEAF
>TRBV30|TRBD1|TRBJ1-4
AWRDRVVGINEKLF
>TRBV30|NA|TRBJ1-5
AWTPASNQPQH
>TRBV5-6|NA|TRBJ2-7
ASSDRDGSYEQY
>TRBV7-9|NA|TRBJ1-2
ASSSTRGYT
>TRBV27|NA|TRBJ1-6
ASSLLPGNSPLH
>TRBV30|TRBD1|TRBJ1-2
AWTDRDLNYGYT
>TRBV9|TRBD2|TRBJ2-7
ASSVSQAGVYEQY
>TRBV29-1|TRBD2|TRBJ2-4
SALAGGGTIQY
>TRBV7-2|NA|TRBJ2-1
ASSLMGPIGNEQF